This is a list of T cell receptor beta chains from one sample in a study of somatic mutations in cytotoxic T cells in rheumatoid arthritis. This table comes from immunoSEQ multiplex PCR, and its TCRdb copy is limited to in-frame clones, with some not included. Counted here are 20,000 to 25,000 clones, roughly 86% occurring once; the ten biggest clones make up over 15%. Sequences were obtained from CD8+ T cells sorted from blood. The receptor source for this set is a woman aged 50 to 60 in good health. Each CDR3 is given with its conserved first and last residue. The order of the fields is clone size, V gene, D gene, J gene, CDR3 protein, CDR3 DNA. D genes are given only for firm matches. A row's size may be missing; if present it is once, few, many or a size class.

NA,TRBV19,NA,TRBJ1-1,CASSVSRGITEAFF,TGTGCCAGTAGTGTGAGTCGGGGTATCACTGAAGCTTTCTTT
once,TRBV28,NA,TRBJ1-2,CASSLLGGAFSADF,TGTGCCAGCAGTTTACTCGGGGGGGCGTTCTCCGCCGACTTC
NA,TRBV5-6,NA,TRBJ2-1,CASSLFGNDYNEQFF,TGTGCCAGCAGCTTGTTCGGGAACGACTACAATGAGCAGTTCTTC
NA,TRBV7-2,TRBD1,TRBJ2-5,CASSSGTGGTETQYF,TGTGCCAGCAGCTCGGGGACAGGGGGTACAGAGACCCAGTACTTC
NA,TRBV7-2,NA,TRBJ1-4,CASSNRAGNEKLFF,TGTGCCAGCAGCAACAGGGCGGGTAATGAAAAACTGTTTTTT
NA,TRBV4-3,NA,TRBJ1-3,CASSPDAGGSGNTIYF,TGCGCCAGCAGCCCAGACGCGGGGGGCTCTGGAAACACCATATATTTT
NA,TRBV13,NA,TRBJ2-5,CASSYLTTTYF,TGTGCCAGCAGCTATCTGACTACCACCTACTTC
NA,TRBV27,NA,TRBJ1-1,CASRVPTGEAFF,TGTGCCAGCAGAGTTCCAACGGGTGAAGCTTTCTTT
NA,TRBV27,NA,TRBJ2-7,CASSLLAGGREQYF,TGTGCCAGCAGTTTATTGGCCGGCGGAAGGGAGCAGTACTTC
NA,TRBV27,NA,TRBJ2-6,CASSLSVFGGANVLTF,TGTGCCAGCAGTTTAAGCGTCTTTGGTGGGGCCAACGTCCTGACTTTC
NA,TRBV7-2,NA,TRBJ1-1,CASSFPLPNTEAFF,TGTGCCAGCAGCTTCCCGTTGCCGAACACTGAAGCTTTCTTT
once,TRBV7-6,TRBD2,TRBJ2-3,CASSLRTSPGSTDTQYF,TGTGCCAGCAGCTTAAGGACTAGCCCGGGTAGCACAGATACGCAGTATTTT
few,TRBV6-1,NA,TRBJ1-4,CASSEAPGPTNEKLFF,TGTGCCAGCAGTGAAGCGCCGGGCCCAACTAATGAAAAACTGTTTTTT
NA,TRBV28,NA,TRBJ1-2,CASSFQAYGYTF,TGTGCCAGCAGTTTTCAAGCTTATGGCTACACCTTC
NA,TRBV6-5,NA,TRBJ1-3,CASSYSSELSGNTIYF,TGTGCCAGCAGTTACTCGTCAGAGCTCTCTGGAAACACCATATATTTT
NA,TRBV25-1,TRBD1,TRBJ2-7,CASNRGEQYF,TGTGCCAGCAACAGGGGCGAGCAGTACTTC
NA,TRBV5-6,NA,TRBJ1-1,CASSLAGGEAFF,TGTGCCAGCAGCTTGGCGGGGGGAGAAGCTTTCTTT
NA,TRBV28,NA,TRBJ2-1,CASSFGSYSYNEQFF,TGTGCCAGCAGTTTTGGGTCATACTCCTACAATGAGCAGTTCTTC
NA,TRBV6-5,NA,TRBJ1-2,CASSYSTENYGYTF,TGTGCCAGCAGTTATTCGACGGAGAACTATGGCTACACCTTC
NA,TRBV20-1,NA,TRBJ2-3,CSATVDTQYF,TGCAGTGCTACAGTAGATACGCAGTATTTT
NA,TRBV4-1,NA,TRBJ2-4,CASSQETGGPSIQYF,TGCGCCAGCAGCCAAGAAACGGGGGGCCCGAGCATTCAGTACTTC
NA,TRBV7-9,NA,TRBJ1-5,CASRRITGTEGNQPQHF,TGTGCCAGCAGGCGGATAACAGGGACGGAGGGCAATCAGCCCCAGCATTTT
NA,TRBV7-9,NA,TRBJ2-7,CASSLRGSPYEQYF,TGTGCCAGCAGCTTACGTGGCAGCCCCTACGAGCAGTACTTC
NA,TRBV7-8,NA,TRBJ1-6,CASSLDGGSYNSPLHF,TGTGCCAGCAGCTTAGATGGGGGATCCTATAATTCACCCCTCCACTTT
once,TRBV14,TRBD2,TRBJ2-1,CASSQGVAGAHNEQFF,TGTGCCAGCAGCCAAGGAGTAGCGGGGGCGCACAATGAGCAGTTCTTC
once,TRBV4-1,TRBD1,TRBJ1-5,CASSQGQGRNQPQHF,TGCGCCAGCAGCCAAGGACAGGGACGCAATCAGCCCCAGCATTTT
NA,TRBV11-1,NA,TRBJ2-3,CASSCYRLTTDTQYF,TGTGCCAGCAGCTGCTACAGGTTGACCACAGATACGCAGTATTTT
NA,TRBV9,NA,TRBJ2-7,CASSVEAQGSEQYF,TGTGCCAGCAGCGTAGAGGCCCAAGGAAGCGAGCAGTACTTC
once,TRBV5-1,NA,TRBJ2-7,CASSLEGSAYSYEQYF,TGCGCCAGCAGCTTGGAAGGGTCAGCCTACTCCTACGAGCAGTACTTC
NA,TRBV14,NA,TRBJ2-1,CASSHVGDEQFF,TGTGCCAGCAGCCATGTAGGGGATGAGCAGTTCTTC
NA,TRBV28,TRBD1,TRBJ2-1,CASSQQGASEQFF,TGTGCCAGCAGTCAGCAGGGGGCCAGTGAGCAGTTCTTC
NA,TRBV27,NA,TRBJ1-1,CASSLSQGQNTEAFF,TGTGCCAGCAGTTTATCTCAGGGGCAGAACACTGAAGCTTTCTTT
NA,TRBV10-3,TRBD1,TRBJ1-2,CATYTGTGGDGYTF,TGTGCCACCTATACCGGGACAGGGGGCGATGGCTACACCTTC
NA,TRBV13,TRBD1,TRBJ1-1,CASSYSRQGVLTEAFF,TGTGCCAGCAGCTACTCAAGACAGGGGGTTCTCACTGAAGCTTTCTTT
NA,TRBV7-9,NA,TRBJ2-7,CASSLVDGKNEQYF,TGTGCCAGCAGCTTAGTGGACGGGAAGAACGAGCAGTACTTC
NA,TRBV29-1,NA,TRBJ1-2,CSTKGGMDYGYTF,TGCAGCACCAAAGGGGGAATGGACTATGGCTACACCTTC
once,TRBV2,NA,TRBJ1-2,CASSRNTLAYGYTF,TGTGCCAGCAGCCGGAACACGTTGGCTTATGGCTACACCTTC
NA,TRBV14,TRBD1,TRBJ1-3,CASDDRVGNTIYF,TGTGCCAGCGATGACAGGGTCGGAAACACCATATATTTT
NA,TRBV29-1,NA,TRBJ2-5,CSVVPWGTGFVETQYF,TGCAGCGTTGTTCCTTGGGGCACAGGGTTCGTGGAGACCCAGTACTTC
NA,TRBV4-3,NA,TRBJ1-2,CASSQAHRETDYTF,TGCGCCAGCAGCCAAGCGCATAGGGAAACGGACTACACCTTC
NA,TRBV4-1,TRBD1,TRBJ1-1,CASSQAGGNTEAFF,TGCGCCAGCAGCCAAGCAGGGGGGAACACTGAAGCTTTCTTT
few,TRBV7-9,NA,TRBJ1-2,CASSSGTHGYTF,TGTGCCAGCAGCTCAGGGACACATGGCTACACCTTC
NA,TRBV14,TRBD1,TRBJ2-7,CASSQVTGVGNEQYF,TGTGCCAGCAGCCAAGTGACAGGGGTGGGGAACGAGCAGTACTTC
NA,TRBV7-9,TRBD2,TRBJ2-3,CASSRLAGVSTDTQYF,TGTGCCAGCAGCCGCCTAGCGGGGGTTAGCACAGATACGCAGTATTTT
NA,TRBV11-2,NA,TRBJ1-2,CASSPDSYGYTF,TGTGCCAGCAGCCCCGACAGCTATGGCTACACCTTC
NA,TRBV27,NA,TRBJ1-5,CASSPNNQPQHF,TGTGCCAGCAGTCCTAACAATCAGCCCCAGCATTTT
NA,TRBV29-1,TRBD2,TRBJ2-1,CSVNGGAGSYNEQFF,TGCAGCGTTAACGGGGGGGCCGGGTCCTACAATGAGCAGTTCTTC